The 28 T cell receptor beta chains below come from one sample, sequenced in a study of blood T cells in healthy people across ages. Through a sample-barcoded 5' primer and a J-beta primer mix, a second PCR was run for roughly 7 to 11 cycles. One entry per CDR3 protein results from TCRdb running MiXCR on the 5' RACE reads. The table has approximately 670,000 distinct CDR3 sequences, 40% to 50% seen once. The sequencing input was blood. The receptors here all came from a man of 80 years or more in good health.

This clonotype was seen a handful of times. CDR3 residues: CASRAGVVGTQYF. Here the CDR3 DNA reads TGTGCCAGCAGAGCGGGAGTGGTTGGTACGCAGTATTTT. The chain uses TRBV25-1 and TRBJ2-3; 8 positions match TRBD2. From germline, CDR1 is MGHDK and CDR2 SYGVNS. CDR3 size: 13 residues. J gave up 8 bases and V 6 bases, and 7 bases lay outside the gene matches. The entire variable domain, with the rest obtained from reference TRBV25-1 and TRBJ2-3, is as follows: EADIYQTPRYLVIGTGKKITLECSQTMGHDKMYWYQQDPGMELHLIHYSYGVNSTEKGDLSSESTVSRIRTEHFPLTLESARPSHTSQYLCASRAGVVGTQYFGPGTRLTVL.

In this sample, this clonotype turned up a few times. This chain connects TRBV7-8 to TRBJ1-2; 7 bases are shared with TRBD1. Germline V gene sequence: CDR1 SGHVS, CDR2 FQNEAQ. With 5 bases clipped from V and 5 bases from J, the junction kept 14 bases outside the gene matches. CDR3 length equals 16 residues. The CDR3: CASSPNRGRATYGYTF. CDR3 nucleotide sequence: TGTGCCAGCAGCCCTAACAGGGGACGTGCTACTTATGGCTACACCTTC.

The gene calls are TRBV28 and TRBJ2-7; 8 bases are shared with TRBD2. The ends lost 7 bases at V and 2 bases at J; junction bases unmatched: 7. Germline CDR1 reads MDHEN; CDR2 reads SYDVKM. The CDR3 has 14 amino acids. This CDR3 reads CASKPSGPTYEQYF. Here the CDR3 DNA reads TGTGCCAGCAAGCCTAGCGGGCCTACCTACGAGCAGTACTTC.

The rearrangement uses TRBV3-1 and TRBJ1-5; D remains unclear. CDR1 LGHDT and CDR2 YNNKEL come from the germline V gene (reference sequence). This CDR3 spans 15 amino acids. Trimming cost V 0 bases and J 3 bases, with 9 bases left between them. The CDR3 loop is CASSQDHTDNQPQHF. The CDR3 DNA sequence: TGTGCCAGCAGCCAAGATCACACAGACAATCAGCCCCAGCATTTT.

This clonotype was counted only a few times. The chain employs TRBV7-3 and TRBJ2-1; 11 bases map to TRBD2. The tail of the sequence fits TRBJ2-7 better, so the J call may be wrong. Germline V gene data show CDR1 as SGHTA and CDR2 as FQGTGA. CDR3 size: 17 residues. CDR3 region: CASSTTSGRGSYNEQYF. Here the CDR3 DNA reads TGTGCCAGCAGCACTACTAGCGGGAGAGGTTCCTACAATGAGCAGTACTTC.

The chain joins TRBV20-1 to TRBJ2-1; TRBD2 matches 9 bases. Losses at the gene ends were 6 bases for V and 3 bases for J; bases not matched to a gene: 6. The CDR3 contains 14 residues. Germline lookup yields CDR1 DFQATT and CDR2 SNEGSKA (reference sequence). In nucleotides, the CDR3 is TGCAGTGCAGGGGCAGCGGGAGGCTACAATGAGCAGTTCTTC. Its protein product is CSAGAAGGYNEQFF.

This clonotype was picked up a small number of times. The rearrangement links TRBV2 to TRBJ2-1; 11 nucleotides agree with TRBD2. V trimming: 7 bases; J trimming: 9 bases; junction bases outside the gene matches: 2. The CDR3 is made up of 12 amino acids. Germline V gene lookup returns CDR1 SNHLY and CDR2 FYNNEI. Written as DNA, the CDR3 is TGTGCCAGCACTAGCGGGAGGTTTGAGCAGTTCTTC. Translating gives CASTSGRFEQFF.

This clonotype occurred a few times. The rearrangement links TRBV2 to TRBJ1-1; D gene uncertain. V gave up 4 bases and J gave up 5 bases, with 17 bases separating them. The CDR3 spans 15 residues. Looked up from germline, CDR1 is SNHLY and CDR2 is FYNNEI. CDR3 sequence reads: CASSGSHLDRTEAFF. CDR3 DNA sequence: TGTGCCAGCAGTGGATCCCACTTGGACCGGACTGAAGCTTTCTTT.

On this clonotype: The junction departs from the called germline gene at one end, perhaps through a read error. V usage is TRBV25-1 and J usage is TRBJ2-2, with TRBD1 matching over 7 bases. The CDR3 is 15 amino acids. Per germline, CDR1 MGHDK and CDR2 SYGVNS. CDR3 in DNA: TGTGTCAGCACGCACTCCAGGGGGAGCACCGGGGAGCTGTTTTTT. This gives the protein CVSTHSRGSTGELFF.

Written as DNA, the CDR3 is TGTGCCAGCAGCTCTTTTGGGACAGACGCCGTCCGGCGTGGCTACACCTTC. It specifies CASSSFGTDAVRRGYTF. The genes are TRBV6-2 or TRBV6-3 and TRBJ1-2; 7 bases map to TRBD1. The CDR3 sequence is 17 residues long. In germline, CDR1 is MNHEY, CDR2 SVGEGT. The V segment lost 6 bases and the J segment 7 bases; nucleotides outside the gene matches: 20.

This clonotype was seen a handful of times. The chain recombines TRBV20-1 with TRBJ2-7; TRBD2 matches 14 bases. Germline CDR1 and CDR2: DFQATT and SNEGSKA (reference sequence). V was pared by 5 bases and J by 6 bases, with 18 bases of the junction left unmatched. The CDR3 consists of 18 residues. The CDR3, as DNA: TGCAGTGCTCAGACTAGCGGGGGGGCCAGGTTACCTGAGGTCGAGCAGTACTTC. This gives the protein CSAQTSGGARLPEVEQYF.

This chain uses TRBV6-1 with TRBJ2-7; 10 bases agree with TRBD1. CDR3 length: 16 residues. Unmatched junction bases numbered 10, after V lost 4 bases and J lost 4 bases. Germline V gene lookup returns CDR1 MNHNS and CDR2 SASEGT. CDR3 protein: CASSVTLTGGYYEQYF. CDR3 nucleotides: TGTGCCAGCAGTGTCACATTGACAGGGGGCTATTACGAGCAGTACTTC.

This clonotype occurred a few times. V is TRBV29-1 and J is TRBJ2-7; 9 bases match TRBD2. The CDR3 sequence is 14 residues long. V lost 4 bases to trimming and J lost 0 bases; unmatched junction nucleotides: 4. Germline loops: CDR1 SQVTM, CDR2 ANQGSEA. CDR3 nucleotide sequence: TGCAGCGTTGGTGAACTAGCGGGCTCCTACGAGCAGTACTTC. Translated: CSVGELAGSYEQYF.

The genes are TRBV20-1 and TRBJ2-3; weak D call: TRBD2 (5 bases). Trimming removed 6 bases from V and 3 bases from J, with 19 bases in between. Germline V gives CDR1 DFQATT, CDR2 SNEGSKA (reference sequence). The CDR3 consists of 15 residues. The CDR3 sequence: CSAPEEVPRTDTQYF. DNA of the CDR3: TGCAGTGCCCCGGAGGAGGTCCCGAGGACAGATACGCAGTATTTT.

V is TRBV3-1 and J is TRBJ1-5; D is possibly TRBD1 (5 bases). This CDR3 region has 15 residues. The ends were cut back, 1 base at V and 3 bases at J, with 10 bases in the middle. Germline V gene lookup returns CDR1 LGHDT and CDR2 YNNKEL (reference sequence). For the CDR3, the DNA is TGTGCCAGCAGCCAAGGGGCAGGGCTCAATCAGCCCCAGCATTTT. This encodes CASSQGAGLNQPQHF.

The J gene is TRBJ2-1, the V gene TRBV20-1, with a weak D call TRBD2 (5 bases). Looked up from germline, CDR1 is DFQATT and CDR2 is SNEGSKA (reference sequence). V lost 0 bases and J lost 4, with 16 bases in between. This CDR3 has 16 amino acids. CDR3 amino acids: CSARDPRGLTYNEQFF. CDR3 DNA: TGCAGTGCTAGAGATCCCCGGGGTCTAACTTACAATGAGCAGTTCTTC.

The J gene is TRBJ2-1, the V gene TRBV29-1; D gene uncertain. Trimming took off 8 bases at V and 13 bases at J, with 21 bases between the two ends. Germline CDR1 SQVTM, CDR2 ANQGSEA. The CDR3 is made up of 12 amino acids. The CDR3 protein is CSSKGRKETQFF. The CDR3 DNA sequence: TGCAGCTCAAAAGGCCGAAAAGAGACCCAGTTCTTC.

Worth noting for this clonotype: Germline and junction disagree at one end, which may indicate a read error. The gene calls are TRBV20-1 and TRBJ2-7; 12 bases are shared with TRBD2. The germline CDR1 and CDR2 sequences are DFQATT and SNEGSKA (reference sequence). This CDR3 has 14 residues. The CDR3 coding sequence is TGCGGTGCTCCTAGCGGGGGGGACCGAAGGGGCCAGTACTTC. Translation: CGAPSGGDRRGQYF.

V and J are TRBV4-2 and TRBJ1-6; 7 bases align to TRBD1. V lost 4 bases, J lost 6 bases, and 0 bases stayed unmatched. This CDR3 comprises 13 residues. Germline V lookup: CDR1 LGHNA, CDR2 YNFKEQ. CDR3 protein: CASSRDSNSPLHF. The DNA for the CDR3 is TGTGCCAGCAGCCGGGACAGTAATTCACCCCTCCACTTT.

The chain carries TRBV25-1 and TRBJ2-1; 7 bases match TRBD1. The CDR3 runs 14 residues. The ends lost 4 bases at V and 9 bases at J; junction bases unmatched: 9. Germline values: CDR1 MGHDK, CDR2 SYGVNS. The CDR3 sequence is CASSVRQGGSEQFF. CDR3 bases: TGTGCCAGCAGTGTACGACAGGGTGGAAGTGAGCAGTTCTTC.

This sequence joins TRBV7-9 and TRBJ1-4; tentative D call: TRBD1 (6 bases). Germline CDR1 is SEHNR and CDR2 is FQNEAQ (reference sequence). The CDR3 runs 14 residues. V was shortened by 10 bases and J by 7 bases, with 19 bases between the two germline ends. CDR3 bases: TGTGCCACCAACCACCCCAGGGGTGGTGAAAAACTGTTTTTT. Translation: CATNHPRGGEKLFF.

Ten or more counts support this clonotype. The V and J genes are TRBV2 and TRBJ1-2; TRBD1 is a possible D gene (5 bases). V lost 1 base, J lost 7 bases, and 13 bases lay in between. This CDR3 has 14 amino acids. Germline CDR1 SNHLY, CDR2 FYNNEI. CDR3 residues: CASSEDRGALGYTF. CDR3 DNA sequence: TGTGCCAGCAGTGAAGATCGGGGCGCCCTTGGCTACACCTTC. The full variable domain, rest sourced from reference TRBV2 and TRBJ1-2, is EPEVTQTPSHQVTQMGQEVILRCVPISNHLYFYWYRQILGQKVEFLVSFYNNEISEKSEIFDDQFSVERPDGSNFTLKIRSTKLEDSAMYFCASSEDRGALGYTFGSGTRLTVV.

This clonotype was detected many times. The chain has TRBV4-1 and TRBJ1-5, with D possibly matching TRBD1 (5 bases). Germline CDR1 is MGHRA and CDR2 is YSYEKL. Trimming removed 3 bases at V and 5 bases at J, with 8 bases between. The CDR3 runs 13 residues. In DNA form, the CDR3 reads TGCGCCAGCAGCCAGGGGGTATATCAGCCCCAGCATTTT. Amino acid sequence: CASSQGVYQPQHF.

The chain recombines TRBV19 with TRBJ2-2; D is unresolved. Germline V gives CDR1 LNHDA, CDR2 SQIVND (reference sequence). Trimming removed 5 bases at V and 5 bases at J, with 15 bases between. The CDR3 extends over 15 amino acids. DNA of the CDR3: TGTGCCAGTAGTCAACGGACCCAATTAACCGGGGAGCTGTTTTTT. It translates to CASSQRTQLTGELFF. Combining the CDR3 with reference TRBV19 and TRBJ2-2 gives the whole variable domain DGGITQSPKYLFRKEGQNVTLSCEQNLNHDAMYWYRQDPGQGLRLIYYSQIVNDFQKGDIAEGYSVSREKKESFPLTVTSAQKNPTAFYLCASSQRTQLTGELFFGEGSRLTVL.

The chain combines TRBV7-2 with TRBJ1-5, with D unresolved. Per the germline V gene, CDR1 is SGHTA and CDR2 is FQGNSA. The V end lost 6 bases, the J end lost 5 bases, and 14 bases lay between the germline ends. CDR3 length: 14 residues. DNA of the CDR3: TGTGCCAGCAGATCACACCCCGCGGATCAGCCCCAGCATTTT. Translated: CASRSHPADQPQHF.

This clonotype was recorded many times. The rearrangement uses TRBV27 and TRBJ2-7; the match to TRBD2 covers 9 bases. The CDR3 runs to 13 residues. CDR1 and CDR2 (germline): MNHEY, SMNVEV (reference sequence). V lost 8 bases, J lost 2 bases, and 4 bases stayed unmatched. The CDR3 region has the DNA TGTGCCAGCTCCCGCGGGAGGGCCTACGAGCAGTACTTC. Translating it yields CASSRGRAYEQYF.

A few counts support this clonotype. The chain uses TRBV12-3 or TRBV12-4 and TRBJ1-2, with 11 nucleotides matching TRBD1. J gave up 8 bases and V 6 bases, and 8 bases lay outside the gene matches. The CDR3 totals 14 residues. This CDR3 is CASSSGTGGRGYTF. Here the CDR3 DNA reads TGTGCCAGCAGCTCCGGGACAGGGGGACGAGGCTACACCTTC.

This clonotype was recorded a few times. This sequence joins TRBV7-2 and TRBJ2-4; 9 positions match TRBD2. This CDR3 has 17 amino acids. Germline V gene lookup returns CDR1 SGHTA and CDR2 FQGNSA. Trimming at V came to 5 bases and at J to 0 bases, leaving 8 bases not matched to a gene. CDR3 loop: CASSAPGTSRAKNIQYF. In nucleotides, the CDR3 is TGTGCCAGCAGCGCGCCTGGGACTAGCAGAGCCAAAAACATTCAGTACTTC.